This paragraph covers one TCR beta chain sequence. Recruited during active infection, patients (from Seattle) were subsequently followed longitudinally. As originally analysed: Reference gene primer amplification gave nucleated cell count estimates. Data came from immunoSEQ multiplex PCR; TCRdb stores just in-frame clones and leaves some out. The D gene and trimming were derived from the DNA, and the V and J assignments and clone size from that table. The data contain about 49,000 clones, about 76% of them seen just once; the ten biggest clones take up more than 20%. The sample belongs to a study of blood T cell repertoires in COVID-19. About the research overall: In each case, the material was cDNA or gDNA derived from T cells, B-cell-depleted T cells, or PBMCs.

This receptor was obtained from a woman of 80 years or more with COVID-19, enrolled during active disease. Source material: peripheral blood.

In nucleotides, the CDR3 is TGTGCCAGTATGGGCGTCGTGGAGAACACCGGGGAGCTGTTTTTT. Protein product: CASMGVVENTGELFF. The V and J genes are TRBV4-2 and TRBJ2-2; D gene uncertain. Trimming shortened V by 9 bases and J by 1 base, and 15 bases separated the two germline ends. The germline gives CDR1 LGHNA, CDR2 YNFKEQ. The CDR3 has 15 residues.